The rows below give T cell receptor beta chains drawn from one sample of a study of cytomegalovirus exposure and HLA in healthy donors. Assay: immunoSEQ multiplex PCR; the TCRdb copy retains only in-frame clones and omits some. The sample records more than 100,000 clones, approximately 77% being singletons. The sample consisted of PBMCs. The receptors derive from a middle-aged woman in good health and CMV-seronegative. Each CDR3 is given with its conserved first and last residue. A D gene is named only where the DNA matches it firmly. Expanded clones are given a class, and other clones once, few, many or no size at all.

j_gene: TRBJ1-6
abundance: .
v_gene: TRBV13
d_gene: .
CDR3aa: CASSLGAGGGYNSPLHF
CDR3nt: TGTGCCAGCAGCTTAGGAGCGGGTGGTGGCTATAATTCACCCCTCCACTTT

j_gene: TRBJ1-2
abundance: .
v_gene: TRBV6-5
d_gene: TRBD1
CDR3aa: CASRPGQGAFGYTF
CDR3nt: TGTGCCAGCAGACCGGGACAGGGGGCGTTTGGCTACACCTTC

j_gene: TRBJ2-2
abundance: once
v_gene: TRBV30
d_gene: .
CDR3aa: CACPHRVSTGELFF
CDR3nt: TGTGCCTGCCCACACAGGGTCAGCACCGGGGAGCTGTTTTTT

j_gene: TRBJ2-7
abundance: .
v_gene: TRBV9
d_gene: TRBD2
CDR3aa: CASESTSGGAQYF
CDR3nt: TGTGCCAGCGAGTCAACTAGCGGGGGGGCCCAGTACTTC

j_gene: TRBJ2-4
abundance: .
v_gene: TRBV29-1
d_gene: .
CDR3aa: CSVVLVDKGNIQYF
CDR3nt: TGCAGCGTCGTCCTTGTGGACAAGGGAAACATTCAGTACTTC

j_gene: TRBJ1-1
abundance: once
v_gene: TRBV6-4
d_gene: TRBD1
CDR3aa: CASSPGQANTEAFF
CDR3nt: TGTGCCAGCAGTCCGGGACAGGCGAACACTGAAGCTTTCTTT

j_gene: TRBJ1-1
abundance: once
v_gene: TRBV27
d_gene: TRBD1
CDR3aa: CASSRTGVGAFF
CDR3nt: TGTGCCAGCAGTCGGACAGGGGTCGGAGCTTTCTTT

j_gene: TRBJ1-5
abundance: .
v_gene: TRBV9
d_gene: TRBD1
CDR3aa: CASGGQGNQPQHF
CDR3nt: TGTGCCAGCGGGGGACAGGGTAATCAGCCCCAGCATTTT

j_gene: TRBJ1-5
abundance: .
v_gene: TRBV28
d_gene: .
CDR3aa: CASSLVRGTAQHF
CDR3nt: TGTGCCAGCAGTCTCGTTCGGGGTACGGCCCAGCATTTT

j_gene: TRBJ1-3
abundance: .
v_gene: TRBV7-9
d_gene: .
CDR3aa: CASSSRTLGNSGNTIYF
CDR3nt: TGTGCCAGCAGCTCCAGGACATTGGGTAACTCTGGAAACACCATATATTTT

j_gene: TRBJ2-1
abundance: .
v_gene: TRBV4-3
d_gene: TRBD2
CDR3aa: CASSQDRNGGADGEFF
CDR3nt: TGCGCCAGCAGCCAAGATCGGAACGGGGGGGCCGATGGGGAGTTCTTC

j_gene: TRBJ1-2
abundance: .
v_gene: TRBV7-9
d_gene: .
CDR3aa: CASSLGQGFGYTF
CDR3nt: TGTGCCAGCAGCTTGGGGCAGGGGTTTGGCTACACCTTC

j_gene: TRBJ2-3
abundance: once
v_gene: TRBV7-8
d_gene: .
CDR3aa: CASSLALGRGRSDTQYF
CDR3nt: TGTGCCAGCAGCTTAGCGCTCGGCAGGGGGAGGTCAGATACGCAGTATTTT

j_gene: TRBJ1-6
abundance: .
v_gene: TRBV12-1
d_gene: .
CDR3aa: CASRYGTGNNSPLHF
CDR3nt: TGTGCCAGCAGGTACGGGACAGGGAACAATTCACCCCTCCACTTT

j_gene: TRBJ1-5
abundance: .
v_gene: TRBV4-1
d_gene: .
CDR3aa: CASSQEQGGQPQHF
CDR3nt: TGCGCCAGCAGCCAAGAACAGGGCGGTCAGCCCCAGCATTTT

j_gene: TRBJ1-5
abundance: .
v_gene: TRBV2
d_gene: TRBD1
CDR3aa: CASSRDRYNQPQHF
CDR3nt: TGTGCCAGCAGCCGGGACAGGTACAATCAGCCCCAGCATTTT

j_gene: TRBJ1-1
abundance: .
v_gene: TRBV5-1
d_gene: .
CDR3aa: CASSFQGVGTEAFF
CDR3nt: TGCGCCAGCAGCTTTCAGGGTGTCGGGACTGAAGCTTTCTTT

j_gene: TRBJ1-3
abundance: .
v_gene: TRBV5-6
d_gene: .
CDR3aa: CASSLDGGISGNTIYF
CDR3nt: TGTGCCAGCAGCTTGGATGGGGGGATTTCAGGAAACACCATATATTTT

j_gene: TRBJ2-3
abundance: .
v_gene: TRBV10-1
d_gene: .
CDR3aa: CASSAREGGGGTQYF
CDR3nt: TGCGCCAGCAGTGCCCGGGAAGGGGGTGGAGGTACGCAGTATTTT

j_gene: TRBJ2-7
abundance: .
v_gene: TRBV9
d_gene: TRBD2
CDR3aa: CASSRDYTYEQYF
CDR3nt: TGTGCCAGCTCCCGGGACTACACCTACGAGCAGTACTTC

j_gene: TRBJ1-2
abundance: once
v_gene: TRBV6-5
d_gene: .
CDR3aa: CASSYSWQGDYGYTF
CDR3nt: TGTGCCAGCAGTTACTCGTGGCAGGGTGACTATGGCTACACCTTC

j_gene: TRBJ1-2
abundance: .
v_gene: TRBV23-1
d_gene: .
CDR3aa: CASSQSTPYGYTF
CDR3nt: TGCGCCAGCAGTCAATCAACACCTTATGGCTACACCTTC

j_gene: TRBJ2-7
abundance: .
v_gene: TRBV7-7
d_gene: .
CDR3aa: CASSPVIGHEQYF
CDR3nt: TGTGCTAGCAGCCCAGTCATTGGGCACGAGCAGTACTTC

j_gene: TRBJ1-6
abundance: .
v_gene: TRBV19
d_gene: TRBD1
CDR3aa: CASSTYRGFNSPLHF
CDR3nt: TGTGCCAGTAGTACATACAGGGGTTTCAATTCACCCCTCCACTTT

j_gene: TRBJ2-1
abundance: .
v_gene: TRBV6-4
d_gene: TRBD2
CDR3aa: CASQASGGNEQFF
CDR3nt: TGTGCCAGCCAGGCTAGCGGGGGGAATGAGCAGTTCTTC

j_gene: TRBJ1-5
abundance: .
v_gene: TRBV29-1
d_gene: TRBD1
CDR3aa: CSVSGGTGRNQPQHF
CDR3nt: TGCAGCGTGAGTGGGGGGACAGGCCGAAATCAGCCCCAGCATTTT

j_gene: TRBJ1-5
abundance: .
v_gene: TRBV7-2
d_gene: .
CDR3aa: CASSLDLSNQPQHF
CDR3nt: TGTGCCAGCAGCTTAGATCTTAGCAATCAGCCCCAGCATTTT

j_gene: TRBJ1-4
abundance: .
v_gene: TRBV7-8
d_gene: TRBD1
CDR3aa: CASSNNRGFFEKLFF
CDR3nt: TGTGCCAGCAGTAACAACAGGGGTTTTTTTGAAAAACTGTTTTTT